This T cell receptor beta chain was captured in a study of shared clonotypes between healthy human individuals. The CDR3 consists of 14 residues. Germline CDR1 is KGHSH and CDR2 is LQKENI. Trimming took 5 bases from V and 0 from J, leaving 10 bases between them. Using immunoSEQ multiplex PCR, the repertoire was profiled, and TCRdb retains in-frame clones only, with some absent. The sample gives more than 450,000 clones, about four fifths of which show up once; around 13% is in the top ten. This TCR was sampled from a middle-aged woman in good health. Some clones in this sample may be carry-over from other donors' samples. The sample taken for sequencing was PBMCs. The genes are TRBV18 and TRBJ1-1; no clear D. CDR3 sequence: CASSALAVNTEAFF. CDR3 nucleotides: TGTGCCAGCTCAGCCTTGGCCGTGAACACTGAAGCTTTCTTT.